Shown below are 9 T cell receptor beta chains from a single sample sequenced in a study of CD8 T cells in ankylosing spondylitis. TCRdb independently ran MiXCR on the 5' RACE reads; one entry per CDR3 protein. This sample has 200,000 to 300,000 distinct CDR3 sequences; 10% to 13% occur once, and the top ten carry about 2.8%. The specimen was blood, either unsorted or a sorted T cell fraction (not recorded which). The source is a male donor with ankylosing spondylitis or in good health (not recorded which).

At least ten counts were recorded for this clonotype. The CDR3 DNA follows: TGTGCCAGCAGCAAGCGGGGACAGTCCTACGAGCAGTACTTC. Protein: CASSKRGQSYEQYF. This chain uses TRBV11-3 with TRBJ2-7, with D tentatively TRBD1 or TRBD2 (7 bases each). CDR3 length: 14 amino acids. Germline V gives CDR1 SGHNT, CDR2 YENEEA. Between the trimmed V and J ends, which lost 5 bases and 1 base, there was a span of 12 bases.

On this clonotype itself: A much bigger clone sits one base away, suggesting this may be a read error. The V gene is TRBV3-1, the J gene TRBJ2-6; TRBD1 matches at 7 bases. The CDR3 length is 12 residues. From germline, CDR1 is LGHDT and CDR2 YNNKEL (reference sequence). CDR3 residues: CASSKGADVLTF. The CDR3 DNA reads TGTGCCAGCAGCAAGGGGGCCGACGTCCTGACTTTC.

This clonotype was counted many times. The chain couples TRBV29-1 to TRBJ2-4; D unclear. The CDR3 covers 14 residues. V was clipped by 4 bases and J by 0 bases, with 10 bases between them. Germline V gene lookup returns CDR1 SQVTM and CDR2 ANQGSEA. The CDR3 DNA reads as TGCAGCGTTGTTCCAGCGCTAGCCAAAAACATTCAGTACTTC. Its translation is CSVVPALAKNIQYF.

This clonotype was detected ten times or more. CDR3: CASSDITSYEQYF. CDR3 in DNA: TGCGCCAGCAGCGACATCACGTCCTACGAGCAGTACTTC. V gene TRBV5-1 combines with J gene TRBJ2-7; D is uncertain. Germline V lookup: CDR1 SGHRS, CDR2 YFSETQ. The CDR3 totals 13 residues. V lost 4 bases, J lost 1 base, and 9 bases lay in between.

This clonotype was recorded many times. V and J are TRBV12-3 or TRBV12-4 and TRBJ1-6, with a weak D call TRBD1 (5 bases). This CDR3 region has 16 residues. The germline V and J ends were trimmed by 5 bases and 10 bases, with 21 bases remaining between them. The CDR3 region has the DNA TGTGCCAGCAGTGGGGAGATAAAGGGACGACGCTCACCCCTCCACTTT. This translates into CASSGEIKGRRSPLHF.

This clonotype has ten or more counts. The V gene is TRBV20-1, the J gene TRBJ2-1; 11 nucleotides align to TRBD2. Germline V CDR1 and CDR2: DFQATT, SNEGSKA (reference sequence). CDR3 size: 15 residues. Trimming took 5 bases from V and 8 from J; bases not matched to a gene: 11. The CDR3 region has the DNA TGCAGTGCTCCCAATAGCGGGGGGGCCGTCCATGAGCAGTTCTTC. Residues: CSAPNSGGAVHEQFF.

In this sample, this clonotype turned up many times. J is TRBJ1-4 and V is TRBV5-1, with 8 nucleotides matching TRBD1. Germline V gene sequence: CDR1 SGHRS, CDR2 YFSETQ. V shed 0 bases and J 5 bases; nucleotides not matched to a gene: 3. The CDR3 runs to 15 residues. The CDR3 here is CASSLVTGENEKLFF. The DNA of the CDR3 is TGCGCCAGCAGCTTGGTGACAGGGGAGAATGAAAAACTGTTTTTT.

In this sample, this clonotype turned up many times. The V gene is TRBV28, the J gene TRBJ2-3; D might be TRBD2 (6 bases). The CDR3 contains 16 residues. Deletions cut 1 base from V and 4 bases from J, with 15 bases between. Germline V gene lookup returns CDR1 MDHEN and CDR2 SYDVKM. The DNA of the CDR3 is TGTGCCAGCAGTTTATCGTCCGGGAGAGGACCAGATACGCAGTATTTT. This translates into CASSLSSGRGPDTQYF.

This clonotype showed up many times. The gene calls are TRBV20-1 and TRBJ2-5; TRBD1 aligns across 8 bases. CDR1 is DFQATT, CDR2 SNEGSKA, per germline (reference sequence). This CDR3 is built from 17 residues. The trim removed 1 base at V and 2 bases at J, leaving 12 bases unmatched. The CDR3: CSARVLKGQGLQETQYF. The CDR3, as DNA: TGCAGTGCTAGAGTCCTGAAAGGACAGGGCCTACAAGAGACCCAGTACTTC.